This T cell receptor beta chain was recovered during a study of blood T cells in healthy people across ages. Study context: Template switching picked up about one barcoded beta molecule for each two T cells.

This clonotype came up many times. The amount of total RNA extracted per sample was at least 6 micrograms. Germline V lookup: CDR1 SGHDT, CDR2 YYEEEE. This CDR3 region has 17 residues. Trimming cost V 4 bases and J 4 bases; bases outside gene matches: 14. The second PCR ran roughly 6 to 12 cycles with a sample-barcoded 5' primer and J-beta primers. TCRdb re-analysed the 5' RACE reads in MiXCR, keeping a single row per CDR3 protein. The sample has about 620,000 distinct CDR3 sequences, 20% to 25% seen once. The chain couples TRBV5-6 to TRBJ2-3; 8 positions agree with TRBD1. The material sequenced was blood. The TCR sequence derives from a man between 65 and 85 years old in good health. The CDR3: CASSPRIGQGGSDTQYF. The CDR3 region has the DNA TGTGCCAGCAGCCCAAGAATAGGACAGGGAGGATCAGATACGCAGTATTTT.